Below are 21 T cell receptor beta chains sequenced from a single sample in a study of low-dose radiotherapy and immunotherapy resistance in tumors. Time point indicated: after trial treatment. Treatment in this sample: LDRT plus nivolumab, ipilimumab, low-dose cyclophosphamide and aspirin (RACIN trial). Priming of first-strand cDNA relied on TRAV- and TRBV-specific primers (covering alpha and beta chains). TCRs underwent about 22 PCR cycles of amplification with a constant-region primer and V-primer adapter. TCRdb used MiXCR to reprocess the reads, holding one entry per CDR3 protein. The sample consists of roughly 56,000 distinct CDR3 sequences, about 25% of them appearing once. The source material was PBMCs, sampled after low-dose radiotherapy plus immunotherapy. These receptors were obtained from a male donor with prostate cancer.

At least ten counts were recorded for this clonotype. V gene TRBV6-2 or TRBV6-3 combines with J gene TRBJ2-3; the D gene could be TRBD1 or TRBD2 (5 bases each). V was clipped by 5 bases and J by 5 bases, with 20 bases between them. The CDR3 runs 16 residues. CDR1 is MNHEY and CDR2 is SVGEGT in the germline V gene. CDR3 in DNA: TGTGCCAGCAGTGATCGAGGGGAACGAATTCTAGATACGCAGTATTTT. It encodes CASSDRGERILDTQYF.

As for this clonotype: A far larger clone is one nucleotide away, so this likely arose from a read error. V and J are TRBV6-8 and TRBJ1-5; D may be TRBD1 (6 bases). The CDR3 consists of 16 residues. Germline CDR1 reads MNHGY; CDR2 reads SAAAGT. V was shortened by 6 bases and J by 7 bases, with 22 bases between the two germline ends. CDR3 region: CASSTGKGGGGQPQHF. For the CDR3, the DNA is TGTGCCAGCAGCACTGGGAAAGGGGGAGGCGGCCAGCCCCAGCATTTT.

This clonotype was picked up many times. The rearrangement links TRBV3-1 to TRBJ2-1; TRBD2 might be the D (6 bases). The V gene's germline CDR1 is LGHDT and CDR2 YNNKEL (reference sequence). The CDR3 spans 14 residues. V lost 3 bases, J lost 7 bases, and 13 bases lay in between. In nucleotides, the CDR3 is TGTGCCAGCAGCCAGCGGGATATTGGTAATGAGCAGTTCTTC. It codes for CASSQRDIGNEQFF.

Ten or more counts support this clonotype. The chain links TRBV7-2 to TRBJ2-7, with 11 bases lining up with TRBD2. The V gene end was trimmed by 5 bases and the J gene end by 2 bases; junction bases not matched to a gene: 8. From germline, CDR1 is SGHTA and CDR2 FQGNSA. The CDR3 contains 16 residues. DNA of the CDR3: TGTGCCAGCAGCGTACGACTAGCGGGGACCCCCTACGAGCAGTACTTC. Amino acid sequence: CASSVRLAGTPYEQYF.

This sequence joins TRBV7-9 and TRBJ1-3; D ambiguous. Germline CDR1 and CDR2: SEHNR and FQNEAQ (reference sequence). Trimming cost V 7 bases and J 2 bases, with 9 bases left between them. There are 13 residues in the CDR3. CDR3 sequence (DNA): TGTGCCAGCAATCGGGGAGCTGGAAACACCATATATTTT. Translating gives CASNRGAGNTIYF. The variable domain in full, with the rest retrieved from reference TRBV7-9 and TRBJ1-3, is DTGVSQNPRHKITKRGQNVTFRCDPISEHNRLYWYRQTLGQGPEFLTYFQNEAQLEKSRLLSDRFSAERPKGSFSTLEIQRTEQGDSAMYLCASNRGAGNTIYFGEGSWLTVV.

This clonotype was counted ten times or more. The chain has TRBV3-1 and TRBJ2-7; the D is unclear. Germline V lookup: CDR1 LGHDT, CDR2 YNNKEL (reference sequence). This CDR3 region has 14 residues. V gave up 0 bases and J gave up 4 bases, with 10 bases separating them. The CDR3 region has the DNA TGTGCCAGCAGCCAAGACTCGGCTACTTACGAGCAGTACTTC. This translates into CASSQDSATYEQYF.

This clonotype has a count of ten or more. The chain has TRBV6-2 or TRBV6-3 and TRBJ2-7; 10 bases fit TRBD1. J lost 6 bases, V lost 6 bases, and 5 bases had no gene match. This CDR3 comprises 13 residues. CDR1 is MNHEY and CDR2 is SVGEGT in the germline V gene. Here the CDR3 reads CASRDRGPSEQYF. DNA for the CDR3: TGTGCCAGCAGAGACAGGGGGCCTTCCGAGCAGTACTTC.

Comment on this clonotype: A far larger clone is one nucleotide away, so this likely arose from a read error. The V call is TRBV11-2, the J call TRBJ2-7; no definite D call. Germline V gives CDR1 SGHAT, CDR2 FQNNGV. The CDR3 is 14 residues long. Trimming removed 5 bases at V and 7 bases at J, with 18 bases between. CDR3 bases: TGTGCCAGCAGCATACTCCGGGCTCACAATGAGCAGTACTTC. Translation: CASSILRAHNEQYF.

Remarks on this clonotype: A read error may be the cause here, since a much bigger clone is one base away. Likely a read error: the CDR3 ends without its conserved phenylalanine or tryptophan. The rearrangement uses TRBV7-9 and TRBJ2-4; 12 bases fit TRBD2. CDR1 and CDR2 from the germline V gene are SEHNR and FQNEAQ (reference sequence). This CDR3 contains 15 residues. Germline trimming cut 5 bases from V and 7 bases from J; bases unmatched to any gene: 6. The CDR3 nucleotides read TGTGCCAGCAGCGCGCTAGCGGGGGGGCCCAACATTCAGTACCTC. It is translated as CASSALAGGPNIQYL.

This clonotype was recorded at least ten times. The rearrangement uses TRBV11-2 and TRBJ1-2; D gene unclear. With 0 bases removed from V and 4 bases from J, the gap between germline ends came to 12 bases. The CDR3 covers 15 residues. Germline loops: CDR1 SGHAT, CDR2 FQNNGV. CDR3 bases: TGTGCCAGCAGCTTAGATCCGGCATCCCTCTATGGCTACACCTTC. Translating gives CASSLDPASLYGYTF.

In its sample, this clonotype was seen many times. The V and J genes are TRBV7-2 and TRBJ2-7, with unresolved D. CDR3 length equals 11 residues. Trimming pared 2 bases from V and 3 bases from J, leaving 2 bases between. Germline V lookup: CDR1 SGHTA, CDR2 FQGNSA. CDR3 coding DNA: TGTGCCAGCAGCTTATTCTACGAGCAGTACTTC. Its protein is CASSLFYEQYF. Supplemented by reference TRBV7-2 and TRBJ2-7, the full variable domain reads GAGVSQSPSNKVTEKGKDVELRCDPISGHTALYWYRQSLGQGLEFLIYFQGNSAPDKSGLPSDRFSAERTGGSVSTLTIQRTQQEDSAVYLCASSLFYEQYFGPGTRLTVT.

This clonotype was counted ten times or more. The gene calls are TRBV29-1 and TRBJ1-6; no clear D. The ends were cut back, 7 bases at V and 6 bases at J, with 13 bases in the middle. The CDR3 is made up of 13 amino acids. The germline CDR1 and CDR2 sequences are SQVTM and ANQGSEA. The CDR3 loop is CSAREAINSPLHF. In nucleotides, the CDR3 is TGCAGCGCTCGGGAGGCTATTAATTCACCCCTCCACTTT.

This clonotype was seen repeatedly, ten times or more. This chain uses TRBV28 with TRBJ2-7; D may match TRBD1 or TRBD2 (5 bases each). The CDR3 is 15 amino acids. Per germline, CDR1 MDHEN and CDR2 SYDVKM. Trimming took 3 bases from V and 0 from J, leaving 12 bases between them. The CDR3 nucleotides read TGTGCCAGCAGTTTCGGGGACCAAAGCTCCTACGAGCAGTACTTC. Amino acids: CASSFGDQSSYEQYF.

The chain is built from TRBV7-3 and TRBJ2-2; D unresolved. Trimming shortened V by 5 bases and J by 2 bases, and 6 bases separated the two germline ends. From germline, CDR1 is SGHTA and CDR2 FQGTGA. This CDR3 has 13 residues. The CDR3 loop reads CASSRSNTGELFF. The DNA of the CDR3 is TGTGCCAGCAGCCGCTCTAACACCGGGGAGCTGTTTTTT.

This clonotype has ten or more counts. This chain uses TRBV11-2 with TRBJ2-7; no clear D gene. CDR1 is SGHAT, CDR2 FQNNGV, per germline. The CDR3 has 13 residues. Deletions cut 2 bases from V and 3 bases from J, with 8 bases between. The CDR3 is CASSLSAVYEQYF. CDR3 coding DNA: TGTGCCAGCAGCTTATCGGCAGTCTACGAGCAGTACTTC.

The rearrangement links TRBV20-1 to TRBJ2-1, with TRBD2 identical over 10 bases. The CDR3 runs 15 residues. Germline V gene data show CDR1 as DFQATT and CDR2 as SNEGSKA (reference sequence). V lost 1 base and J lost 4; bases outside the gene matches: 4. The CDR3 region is CSARAGTSAYNEQFF. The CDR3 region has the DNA TGCAGTGCTAGAGCCGGGACTAGCGCTTACAATGAGCAGTTCTTC.

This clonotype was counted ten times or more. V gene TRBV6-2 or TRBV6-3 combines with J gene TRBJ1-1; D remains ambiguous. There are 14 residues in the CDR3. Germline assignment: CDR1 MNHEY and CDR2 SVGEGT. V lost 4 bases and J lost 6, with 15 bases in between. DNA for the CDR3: TGTGCCAGCAGTTGGACTTCCGGTAAGGCTGAAGCTTTCTTT. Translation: CASSWTSGKAEAFF.

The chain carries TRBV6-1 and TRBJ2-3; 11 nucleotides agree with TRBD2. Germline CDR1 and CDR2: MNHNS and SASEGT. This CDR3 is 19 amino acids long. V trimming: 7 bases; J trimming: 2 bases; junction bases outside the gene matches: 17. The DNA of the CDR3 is TGTGCCAGCACCTCTAGCGGGAGGTCGGCGCCAATATACACAGATACGCAGTATTTT. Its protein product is CASTSSGRSAPIYTDTQYF.

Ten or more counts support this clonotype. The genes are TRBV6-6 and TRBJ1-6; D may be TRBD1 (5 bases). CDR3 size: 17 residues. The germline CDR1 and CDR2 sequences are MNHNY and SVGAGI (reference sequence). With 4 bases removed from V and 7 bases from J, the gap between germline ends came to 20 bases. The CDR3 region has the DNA TGTGCCAGCAGTTCACCTGGGACGGGGGGTGACAATTCACCCCTCCACTTT. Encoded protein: CASSSPGTGGDNSPLHF.

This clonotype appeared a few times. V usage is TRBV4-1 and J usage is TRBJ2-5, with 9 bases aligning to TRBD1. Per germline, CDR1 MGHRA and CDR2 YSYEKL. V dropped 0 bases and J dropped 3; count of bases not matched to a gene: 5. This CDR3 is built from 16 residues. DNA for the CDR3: TGCGCCAGCAGCCAAGATTGGGGGACAGGGAAAGAGACCCAGTACTTC. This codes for CASSQDWGTGKETQYF.

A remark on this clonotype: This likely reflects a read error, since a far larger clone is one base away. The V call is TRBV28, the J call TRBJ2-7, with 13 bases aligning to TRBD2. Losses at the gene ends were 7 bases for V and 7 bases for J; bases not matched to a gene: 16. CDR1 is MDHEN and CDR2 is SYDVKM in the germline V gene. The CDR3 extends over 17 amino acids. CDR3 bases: TGTGCCAGCAATTCCGGGACTAGCGGGATCTCCTACAATGAGCAGTACTTC. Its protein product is CASNSGTSGISYNEQYF.